This TCR beta chain is drawn from a study of blood T cell repertoires in COVID-19. About the research overall: Donors in the United States, Italy and Spain gave samples during acute or convalescent COVID-19. Sample material is recorded as cDNA or gDNA derived from T cells, B-cell-depleted T cells, or PBMCs.

CDR1 is KGHSH, CDR2 LQKENI, per germline. This CDR3 is built from 12 residues. V was trimmed by 6 bases and J by 5 bases, leaving 9 bases between them. Original data processing: Reference gene primers were amplified, and this amplification served to estimate nucleated cell counts. Data came from immunoSEQ multiplex PCR; TCRdb stores just in-frame clones and leaves some out. V, J and clone size are those of that table, while D and trimming were read from the DNA. The table lists more than 95,000 clones, around 90% of them singletons. The material sequenced was peripheral blood. The sequence was obtained from a human donor in a cohort sampled during active COVID-19. The chain uses TRBV18 and TRBJ2-3; no clear D gene. CDR3 nucleotide sequence: TGTGCCAGCTCCGATCAGTTAGATACGCAGTATTTT. As protein: CASSDQLDTQYF.